This T cell receptor (beta chain) was profiled in a study of T cell repertoires in cytomegalovirus infection. Whole-study results and caveats: The study identified carriers of CMV plus the relevant HLA from cumulative public TCR beta family frequency.

This clonotype came up many times. The antigen is unknown. Trimming left V 7 bases short and J 1 base short, with 13 bases between. The germline V gene encodes CDR1 MNHEY and CDR2 SVGAGI. The CDR3 is made up of 14 amino acids. MiXCR, run by TCRdb on the reads, gives a single entry per CDR3 protein. This table has about 300,000 distinct CDR3 sequences, roughly a tenth appearing once. The TCR originated in a human donor in good health (CMV status not recorded). Some clones in this sample may be carry-over from other donors' samples. The sequencing input was PBMCs. The chain recombines TRBV6-5 with TRBJ1-2, with no clear D. The DNA for the CDR3 is TGTGCCAGCATACCCCTTGTGGGTAACTATGGCTACACCTTC. This translates into CASIPLVGNYGYTF.